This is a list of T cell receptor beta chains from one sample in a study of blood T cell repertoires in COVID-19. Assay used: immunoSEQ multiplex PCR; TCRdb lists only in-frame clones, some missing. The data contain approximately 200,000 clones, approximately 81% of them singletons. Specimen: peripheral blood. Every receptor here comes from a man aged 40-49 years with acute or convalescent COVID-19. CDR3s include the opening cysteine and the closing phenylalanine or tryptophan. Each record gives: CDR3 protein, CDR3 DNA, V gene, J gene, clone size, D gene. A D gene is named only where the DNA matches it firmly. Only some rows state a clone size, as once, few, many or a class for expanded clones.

CDR3: CASSTGGYGYTF; DNA: TGTGCCAGCAGTACCGGTGGTTATGGCTACACCTTC; V: TRBV6-2/TRBV6-3; J: TRBJ1-2; size: NA; D: NA
CDR3: CASNRGNTEAFF; DNA: TGTGCCAGCAACAGGGGGAACACTGAAGCTTTCTTT; V: TRBV28; J: TRBJ1-1; size: NA; D: TRBD1
CDR3: CASSQREAGPYNEQFF; DNA: TGTGCCAGCAGCCAAAGAGAGGCGGGACCCTACAATGAGCAGTTCTTC; V: TRBV4-2; J: TRBJ2-1; size: NA; D: NA
CDR3: CASSTGLNQPQHF; DNA: TGTGCCAGCAGTACAGGGTTAAATCAGCCCCAGCATTTT; V: TRBV2; J: TRBJ1-5; size: NA; D: NA
CDR3: CASSPLQSYTEAFF; DNA: TGCGCCAGCAGCCCTTTACAGAGCTACACTGAAGCTTTCTTT; V: TRBV5-1; J: TRBJ1-1; size: NA; D: NA
CDR3: CASSHGTGDTGELFF; DNA: TGTGCCAGCAGCCATGGGACAGGGGACACCGGGGAGCTGTTTTTT; V: TRBV4-2; J: TRBJ2-2; size: NA; D: TRBD1
CDR3: CAISEELLANYGYTF; DNA: TGTGCCATCAGTGAGGAGCTATTAGCTAACTATGGCTACACCTTC; V: TRBV10-3; J: TRBJ1-2; size: NA; D: NA
CDR3: CASSRDSGMGRGYTF; DNA: TGTGCCAGCAGCCGCGATTCGGGGATGGGTAGAGGCTACACCTTC; V: TRBV5-5; J: TRBJ1-2; size: once; D: NA
CDR3: CASSTSGGGAFF; DNA: TGTGCCAGTAGTACATCCGGTGGGGGGGCTTTCTTT; V: TRBV19; J: TRBJ1-1; size: NA; D: NA
CDR3: CASSDRGTLYGYTF; DNA: TGTGCCAGTTCGGACAGGGGGACTCTTTATGGCTACACCTTC; V: TRBV19; J: TRBJ1-2; size: NA; D: TRBD1
CDR3: CASSIWGRGGYGYTF; DNA: TGTGCCAGTAGTATCTGGGGCAGGGGTGGTTATGGCTACACCTTC; V: TRBV19; J: TRBJ1-2; size: NA; D: NA
CDR3: CASSWTGEGTEAFF; DNA: TGTGCCAGCAGTTGGACAGGGGAGGGCACTGAAGCTTTCTTT; V: TRBV2; J: TRBJ1-1; size: NA; D: TRBD1
CDR3: CASSFLLGGVYNEQFF; DNA: TGTGCCAGCAGTTTCCTCCTAGGGGGAGTCTACAATGAGCAGTTCTTC; V: TRBV27; J: TRBJ2-1; size: NA; D: NA
CDR3: CATSPRLAGGNGELFF; DNA: TGTGCCACCAGTCCCCGACTAGCGGGGGGGAACGGGGAGCTGTTTTTT; V: TRBV15; J: TRBJ2-2; size: NA; D: TRBD2
CDR3: CASGGRAQRADTQYF; DNA: TGTGCCAGCGGGGGGAGGGCCCAGCGGGCAGATACGCAGTATTTT; V: TRBV6-5; J: TRBJ2-3; size: NA; D: TRBD2
CDR3: CASNGQVTNTEAFF; DNA: TGTGCCAGCAACGGCCAGGTAACGAACACTGAAGCTTTCTTT; V: TRBV6-5; J: TRBJ1-1; size: few; D: NA
CDR3: CASSQRGGQNNEQFF; DNA: TGTGCCAGCAGCCAGCGGGGGGGCCAAAACAATGAGCAGTTCTTC; V: TRBV3-1/TRBV3-2; J: TRBJ2-1; size: NA; D: TRBD2
CDR3: CASSQDITYNEQFF; DNA: TGTGCCAGCAGCCAAGATATAACCTACAATGAGCAGTTCTTC; V: TRBV3-1/TRBV3-2; J: TRBJ2-1; size: NA; D: NA
CDR3: CAWSVSLGGTEAFF; DNA: TGTGCCTGGAGTGTATCTCTTGGAGGCACTGAAGCTTTCTTT; V: TRBV30; J: TRBJ1-1; size: once; D: NA
CDR3: CASSSHSAGNYGYTF; DNA: TGTGCCAGCAGTTCCCATTCCGCAGGGAACTATGGCTACACCTTC; V: TRBV27; J: TRBJ1-2; size: NA; D: NA
CDR3: CASSLTAGINTEAFF; DNA: TGTGCCAGCAGCCTGACAGCAGGGATAAACACTGAAGCTTTCTTT; V: TRBV4-2; J: TRBJ1-1; size: NA; D: NA
CDR3: CASSLEGTSTDTQYF; DNA: TGCGCCAGCAGCTTGGAAGGGACTAGCACAGATACGCAGTATTTT; V: TRBV5-1; J: TRBJ2-3; size: NA; D: NA
CDR3: CAWSDRFGQGSFFGYTF; DNA: TGTGCCTGGAGTGATCGTTTCGGACAGGGGTCCTTTTTTGGCTACACCTTC; V: TRBV30; J: TRBJ1-2; size: NA; D: TRBD1
CDR3: CASTLTPSGGAEETQYF; DNA: TGTGCCAGCACCCTTACCCCTAGCGGGGGGGCAGAGGAGACCCAGTACTTC; V: TRBV3-1/TRBV3-2; J: TRBJ2-5; size: NA; D: TRBD2
CDR3: CASSLRSGTGGLEQFF; DNA: TGCGCCAGCAGCCTGAGGTCCGGGACAGGGGGGCTTGAGCAGTTCTTC; V: TRBV4-1; J: TRBJ2-1; size: NA; D: TRBD1
CDR3: CATKGDTGELFF; DNA: TGCGCCACCAAAGGGGACACCGGGGAGCTGTTTTTT; V: TRBV2; J: TRBJ2-2; size: few; D: NA
CDR3: CAWSRYDGNSPLHF; DNA: TGTGCCTGGAGTCGTTACGACGGGAATTCACCCCTCCACTTT; V: TRBV30; J: TRBJ1-6; size: NA; D: NA
CDR3: CASSIDLVSWNSPLHF; DNA: TGTGCCAGTAGTATAGATCTCGTCAGTTGGAATTCACCCCTCCACTTT; V: TRBV19; J: TRBJ1-6; size: NA; D: NA
CDR3: CASSLPRRSQLRAFF; DNA: TGTGCCAGCAGTTTACCCCGGCGCTCGCAGCTGAGGGCTTTCTTT; V: TRBV28; J: TRBJ1-1; size: NA; D: NA
CDR3: CASSQARVATAFF; DNA: TGTGCCAGCAGCCAAGCGAGGGTGGCAACAGCTTTCTTT; V: TRBV3-1/TRBV3-2; J: TRBJ1-1; size: NA; D: NA
CDR3: CASSRGLAGGQETQYF; DNA: TGTGCCAGCAGTCGGGGACTAGCGGGGGGACAAGAGACCCAGTACTTC; V: TRBV2; J: TRBJ2-5; size: few; D: TRBD2
CDR3: CASSLARALPYEQYF; DNA: TGTGCCAGCAGCTTAGCCAGGGCGCTTCCCTACGAGCAGTACTTC; V: TRBV7-8; J: TRBJ2-7; size: few; D: NA
CDR3: CATSTLRWGYTF; DNA: TGTGCCACCAGTACCCTGCGATGGGGCTACACCTTC; V: TRBV24-1; J: TRBJ1-2; size: NA; D: NA
CDR3: CSGGQGGTEAFF; DNA: TGCAGCGGTGGACAGGGTGGCACTGAAGCTTTCTTT; V: TRBV29-1; J: TRBJ1-1; size: once; D: TRBD1
CDR3: CASSAYTTSEQFF; DNA: TGTGCCAGCAGCGCTTACACAACCAGTGAGCAGTTCTTC; V: TRBV9; J: TRBJ2-1; size: NA; D: NA
CDR3: CASSTPGGARTDTQYF; DNA: TGTGCCAGCAGTACCCCAGGGGGCGCGAGAACAGATACGCAGTATTTT; V: TRBV6-2/TRBV6-3; J: TRBJ2-3; size: NA; D: TRBD1
CDR3: CASHWAGGVGDEQFF; DNA: TGTGCCAGCCATTGGGCGGGGGGGGTTGGCGATGAGCAGTTCTTC; V: TRBV7-2; J: TRBJ2-1; size: NA; D: TRBD2
CDR3: CASSRLPGQMNTEAFF; DNA: TGCGCCAGCAGCCGACTCCCGGGACAGATGAACACTGAAGCTTTCTTT; V: TRBV5-1; J: TRBJ1-1; size: NA; D: TRBD1
CDR3: CASEGRDNEQFF; DNA: TGTGCCAGCGAAGGGCGGGACAATGAGCAGTTCTTC; V: TRBV12-3/TRBV12-4; J: TRBJ2-1; size: NA; D: NA
CDR3: CASSLPSAGGMHEQYF; DNA: TGTGCCAGTAGTCTTCCCTCGGCAGGGGGAATGCACGAGCAGTACTTC; V: TRBV19; J: TRBJ2-7; size: NA; D: TRBD1
CDR3: CASSFGGDTGYTF; DNA: TGTGCCAGCAGTTTCGGCGGTGATACGGGCTACACCTTC; V: TRBV12-3/TRBV12-4; J: TRBJ1-2; size: few; D: NA